This T cell receptor beta chain appears in the sequencing data of a study of T cell responses to AZD1222 COVID-19 vaccine. Study-wide points: Rises in breadth and depth of Spike-specific TCRs came after two AZD1222 doses. Most donors were white British and more were female, and clonal diversity was possibly underestimated. Close to half of all spike-specific TCRs reportedly target regions of the variants that are unmutated.

Generated by immunoSEQ multiplex PCR, the TCRdb table keeps only in-frame clones and is missing some. The table lists 180,000 or so clones, 85% to 95% of them singletons. Some second doses came at about 4 weeks and others at about 12 weeks; these were pooled. Turning to this clone: Its specificity is unknown. Other DNA sequences within the sample encode an identical CDR3.

The sample consisted of peripheral blood, taken 28 days after the second AZD1222 dose. The TCR sequence derives from an adult who received the AZD1222 COVID-19 vaccine.

CDR3: CASSLGLAGGETQYF. CDR3 DNA: TGTGCCAGCTCCCTTGGACTAGCGGGAGGAGAGACCCAGTACTTC. The chain joins TRBV18 to TRBJ2-5; 14 bases line up with TRBD2. The trim removed 6 bases at V and 4 bases at J, leaving 4 bases unmatched. The CDR3 is 15 amino acids. Per the germline V gene, CDR1 is KGHSH and CDR2 is LQKENI.